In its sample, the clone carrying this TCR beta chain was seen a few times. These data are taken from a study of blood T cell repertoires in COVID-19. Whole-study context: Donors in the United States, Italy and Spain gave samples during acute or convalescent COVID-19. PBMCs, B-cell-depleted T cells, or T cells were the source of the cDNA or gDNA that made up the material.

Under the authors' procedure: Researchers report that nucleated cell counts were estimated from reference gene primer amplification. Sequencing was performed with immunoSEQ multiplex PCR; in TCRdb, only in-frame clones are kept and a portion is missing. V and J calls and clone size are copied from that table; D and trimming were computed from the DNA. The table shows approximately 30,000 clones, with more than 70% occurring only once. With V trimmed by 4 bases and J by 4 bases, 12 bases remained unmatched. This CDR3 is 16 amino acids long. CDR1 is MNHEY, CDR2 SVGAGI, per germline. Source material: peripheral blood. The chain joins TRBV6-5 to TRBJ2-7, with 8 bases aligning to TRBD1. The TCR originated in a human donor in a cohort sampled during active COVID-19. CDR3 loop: CASSFIRGRHTYEQYF. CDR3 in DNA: TGTGCCAGCAGTTTTATCAGGGGGCGCCATACATACGAGCAGTACTTC.